The clone carrying this T cell receptor beta chain was seen a single time. Data came from immunoSEQ multiplex PCR; TCRdb stores just in-frame clones and leaves some out. In the table there are 950,000 to 1,100,000 clones, about 76% of which are singletons. The sample comes from a study of shared clonotypes between healthy human individuals. This CDR3 spans 14 amino acids. Trimming shortened V by 7 bases and J by 3 bases, and 16 bases separated the two germline ends. Per the germline V gene, CDR1 is SGHTA and CDR2 is FQGNSA. The clonotype originates from a man younger than 30 in good health. The sequencing input was memory CD4+ T cells sorted from blood. Described subset: CD45RA-negative fraction. The rearrangement uses TRBV7-2 and TRBJ2-7, with D perhaps TRBD2 (5 bases). This CDR3 is CASTLTGTHYEQYF. The CDR3, as DNA: TGTGCCAGCACCCTAACGGGAACCCACTACGAGCAGTACTTC.